The 20 T cell receptor beta chains listed next were all sequenced from one sample in a study of low-dose radiotherapy and immunotherapy resistance in tumors. Time point: after trial treatment. Treatment here: LDRT plus nivolumab, ipilimumab, low-dose cyclophosphamide and aspirin (RACIN trial). TRAV- and TRBV-specific primers, spanning alpha and beta chains, primed first-strand cDNA. Both a constant-region primer and a V-primer adapter served to amplify TCRs across 15 to 25 PCR cycles. TCRdb reprocessed the reads with MiXCR, giving one entry per CDR3 protein. The data show about 100,000 distinct CDR3 sequences, around 20% seen once. Sequencing was performed on PBMCs, taken after low-dose radiotherapy plus immunotherapy. These receptors were collected from a male donor with prostate cancer.

This clonotype appeared many times. V usage is TRBV6-2 or TRBV6-3 and J usage is TRBJ2-7; tentative D call: TRBD1 (5 bases). CDR3 length: 12 residues. V was shortened by 8 bases and J by 2 bases, with 10 bases between the two germline ends. Germline CDR1 reads MNHEY; CDR2 reads SVGEGT. CDR3 sequence: CASGRGTYEQYF. In DNA form, the CDR3 reads TGTGCCAGCGGAAGGGGTACCTACGAGCAGTACTTC.

Many counts were recorded for this clonotype. The chain carries TRBV6-4 and TRBJ2-1, with TRBD2 matching over 8 bases. Trimming took 5 bases from V and 5 from J; bases not matched to a gene: 8. The CDR3 sequence is 15 residues long. Per germline, CDR1 MRHNA and CDR2 SNTAGT. CDR3 DNA sequence: TGTGCCAGCAGTCCTGGCGGGGGGCCTCACAATGAGCAGTTCTTC. Encoded protein: CASSPGGGPHNEQFF.

This clonotype was observed many times. The genes are TRBV18 and TRBJ2-7; 7 bases fit TRBD1. The CDR3 extends over 16 amino acids. The V segment lost 6 bases and the J segment 3 bases; nucleotides outside the gene matches: 14. Germline V CDR1 and CDR2: KGHSH, LQKENI. CDR3 sequence: CASSLGTGQSLYEQYF. DNA of the CDR3: TGTGCCAGCTCCCTTGGTACGGGACAGTCCCTCTACGAGCAGTACTTC.

There are many counts of this clonotype. The V gene is TRBV6-6, the J gene TRBJ1-2; TRBD1 matches at 7 bases. The CDR3 is 12 residues long. CDR1 is MNHNY and CDR2 is SVGAGI in the germline V gene (reference sequence). The trim removed 5 bases at V and 7 bases at J, leaving 4 bases unmatched. The CDR3 region is CASSAQGGGYTF. The CDR3 DNA reads TGTGCCAGCAGTGCCCAGGGGGGTGGCTACACCTTC.

This clonotype occurred many times. The V call is TRBV6-6, the J call TRBJ2-1; D possibly corresponds to TRBD1 (6 bases). CDR3 length equals 14 residues. Germline V gene lookup returns CDR1 MNHNY and CDR2 SVGAGI (reference sequence). With 0 bases removed from V and 7 bases from J, the gap between germline ends came to 10 bases. In DNA, the CDR3 is TGTGCCAGCAGTTACTCGGATAGGGGGAATGAGCAGTTCTTC. As protein: CASSYSDRGNEQFF.

This clonotype was detected ten times or more. The V gene is TRBV14, the J gene TRBJ2-1, with 8 positions matching TRBD2. This CDR3 is built from 15 residues. CDR1 SGHDN and CDR2 FVKESK come from the germline V gene. The V gene end was trimmed by 4 bases and the J gene end by 4 bases; junction bases not matched to a gene: 6. CDR3 bases: TGTGCCAGCAGCCTCCGGGGGGGCCGTTACAATGAGCAGTTCTTC. Protein product: CASSLRGGRYNEQFF. Together with reference TRBV14 and TRBJ2-1, the CDR3 gives the full variable domain: EAGVTQFPSHSVIEKGQTVTLRCDPISGHDNLYWYRRVMGKEIKFLLHFVKESKQDESGMPNNRFLAERTGGTYSTLKVQPAELEDSGVYFCASSLRGGRYNEQFFGPGTRLTVL.

This sequence joins TRBV28 and TRBJ1-5; D is undetermined. The CDR3 spans 15 residues. V lost 7 bases to trimming and J lost 0 bases, with 13 bases between them. In germline, CDR1 is MDHEN, CDR2 SYDVKM. The CDR3 loop is CASISGGHSNQPQHF. DNA of the CDR3: TGTGCCAGCATATCGGGCGGGCATAGCAATCAGCCCCAGCATTTT.

The table lists this clonotype with many counts. The chain recombines TRBV6-2 or TRBV6-3 with TRBJ2-1; 10 positions agree with TRBD2. The CDR3 totals 14 residues. Trimming at V came to 8 bases and at J to 1 base, leaving 2 bases not matched to a gene. Germline V gene sequence: CDR1 MNHEY, CDR2 SVGEGT. The CDR3 is CASERGGSYNEQFF. CDR3 nucleotides: TGTGCCAGCGAGCGGGGGGGGTCCTACAATGAGCAGTTCTTC.

This clonotype was counted ten times or more. V usage is TRBV11-3 and J usage is TRBJ2-7; maybe TRBD2 (8 bases). Trimming shortened V by 1 base and J by 2 bases, and 15 bases separated the two germline ends. CDR1 is SGHNT, CDR2 YENEEA, per germline. The CDR3 spans 16 residues. The CDR3 protein is CASSLAGGGGTYEQYF. CDR3 in DNA: TGTGCCAGCAGCTTAGCGGGAGGGGGCGGCACCTACGAGCAGTACTTC.

This clonotype came up many times. The chain uses TRBV2 and TRBJ2-3; D remains ambiguous. The CDR3 has 14 residues. The V gene lost 7 bases and the J gene lost 3 bases, with 14 bases spanning the gap. Germline V lookup: CDR1 SNHLY, CDR2 FYNNEI. The CDR3 nucleotides read TGTGCCAGCAATGGGGATTTGGGGACAGATACGCAGTATTTT. It specifies CASNGDLGTDTQYF.

In its sample, this clonotype was seen many times. This chain connects TRBV5-1 to TRBJ2-1, with a weak D call TRBD2 (6 bases). The CDR3 consists of 13 residues. V was clipped by 2 bases and J by 9 bases, with 12 bases between them. CDR1 SGHRS and CDR2 YFSETQ come from the germline V gene. This CDR3 is CASSFLGGGEQFF. The DNA for the CDR3 is TGCGCCAGCAGCTTCCTCGGGGGTGGTGAGCAGTTCTTC.

This clonotype was counted many times. This chain joins TRBV12-3 or TRBV12-4 and TRBJ1-1, with D possibly TRBD1 on 5 matching bases. Between the trimmed V and J ends, which lost 3 bases and 5 bases, there was a span of 10 bases. The CDR3 covers 13 residues. Written as DNA, the CDR3 is TGTGCCAGCAGTTTTGGGGCCGGGACTGAAGCTTTCTTT. This codes for CASSFGAGTEAFF.

This clonotype was counted at least ten times. The chain combines TRBV7-9 with TRBJ2-3, with 7 bases aligning to TRBD2. This CDR3 has 16 amino acids. V lost 1 base to trimming and J lost 4 bases; unmatched junction nucleotides: 8. Germline lookup yields CDR1 SEHNR and CDR2 FQNEAQ (reference sequence). In nucleotides, the CDR3 is TGTGCCAGCAGCTTAGAAGGGCGGGGAGGGCCAGATACGCAGTATTTT. The encoded protein is CASSLEGRGGPDTQYF.

This clonotype was picked up many times. The V call is TRBV5-5, the J call TRBJ1-1; 11 nucleotides align to TRBD1. V trimming: 4 bases; J trimming: 7 bases; junction bases outside the gene matches: 6. Germline CDR1 reads SGHKS; CDR2 reads YYEKEE (reference sequence). The length of the CDR3 is 14 residues. CDR3 region: CASSVDRGRDEAFF. For the CDR3, the DNA is TGTGCCAGCAGCGTGGACAGGGGGCGAGATGAAGCTTTCTTT.

The J gene is TRBJ2-2, the V gene TRBV20-1; TRBD1 aligns across 7 bases. Germline-derived CDR1 and CDR2 are DFQATT and SNEGSKA (reference sequence). The CDR3 consists of 14 residues. J lost 4 bases, V lost 4 bases, and 6 bases had no gene match. The CDR3 loop is CSATGTVGTGELFF. The CDR3, as DNA: TGCAGTGCTACCGGGACAGTGGGCACCGGGGAGCTGTTTTTT.

This chain uses TRBV6-6 with TRBJ2-2, with D unresolved. The CDR3 has 16 amino acids. The V end was cut by 0 bases, the J end by 5 bases, with 13 bases between. Germline-derived CDR1 and CDR2 are MNHNY and SVGAGI (reference sequence). The CDR3 DNA sequence: TGTGCCAGCAGTTACTCGAGCTCGGTGCGGACCGGGGAGCTGTTTTTT. This gives the protein CASSYSSSVRTGELFF.

This clonotype was seen many times. The chain combines TRBV12-3 or TRBV12-4 with TRBJ2-7; no firm D call. CDR3 length: 14 amino acids. The V and J ends lost 5 bases and 2 bases respectively, with 13 bases between them. CDR3 DNA sequence: TGTGCCAGCAGTCCGAGGACCACCCCCTACGAGCAGTACTTC. It encodes CASSPRTTPYEQYF.

Notes on this clonotype: Since a far larger clone is one base different, this is likely a read error. The genes are TRBV4-3 and TRBJ1-2; D perhaps matches TRBD1 (5 bases). In germline, CDR1 is LGHNA, CDR2 YSLEER. The CDR3 loop spans 12 amino acids. CDR3 amino acids: CASSRGDYGCTF. CDR3 sequence (DNA): TGCGCCAGCAGCCGGGGGGATTATGGCTGCACCTTC.

Points on this clonotype: A far larger clone is one base from this, pointing to a likely read error. The chain recombines TRBV4-1 with TRBJ2-7, with 8 bases matching TRBD2. The CDR3 extends over 17 amino acids. Germline V gene data show CDR1 as MGHRA and CDR2 as YSYEKL. CDR3 sequence reads: CASSQASRDYGGGEQYF. The CDR3 nucleotides read TGTGCCAGCAGCCAAGCTAGCCGGGACTACGGGGGGGGTGAGCAGTACTTC.

The sample holds many counts of this clonotype. The chain couples TRBV6-5 to TRBJ2-3; D might be TRBD1 (6 bases). The CDR3 length is 16 residues. V was trimmed by 0 bases and J by 5 bases, leaving 15 bases between them. Looked up from germline, CDR1 is MNHEY and CDR2 is SVGAGI. The CDR3 sequence: CASSYSMGAGQDTQYF. As DNA, the CDR3 is TGTGCCAGCAGTTACTCGATGGGGGCAGGACAAGATACGCAGTATTTT.